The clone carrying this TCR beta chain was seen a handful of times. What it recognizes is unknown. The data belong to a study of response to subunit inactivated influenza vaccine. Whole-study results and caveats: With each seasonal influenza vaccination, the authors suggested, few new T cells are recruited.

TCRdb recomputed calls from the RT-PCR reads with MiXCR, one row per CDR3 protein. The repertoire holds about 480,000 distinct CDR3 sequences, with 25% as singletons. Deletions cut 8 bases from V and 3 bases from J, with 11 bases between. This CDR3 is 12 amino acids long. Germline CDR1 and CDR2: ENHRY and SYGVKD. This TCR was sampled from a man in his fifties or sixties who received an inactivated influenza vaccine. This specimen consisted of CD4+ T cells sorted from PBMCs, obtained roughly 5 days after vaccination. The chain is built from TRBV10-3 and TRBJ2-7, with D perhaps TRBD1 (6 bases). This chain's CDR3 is CAIGGLDYEQYF. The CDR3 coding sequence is TGTGCCATCGGGGGCCTCGACTACGAGCAGTACTTC.